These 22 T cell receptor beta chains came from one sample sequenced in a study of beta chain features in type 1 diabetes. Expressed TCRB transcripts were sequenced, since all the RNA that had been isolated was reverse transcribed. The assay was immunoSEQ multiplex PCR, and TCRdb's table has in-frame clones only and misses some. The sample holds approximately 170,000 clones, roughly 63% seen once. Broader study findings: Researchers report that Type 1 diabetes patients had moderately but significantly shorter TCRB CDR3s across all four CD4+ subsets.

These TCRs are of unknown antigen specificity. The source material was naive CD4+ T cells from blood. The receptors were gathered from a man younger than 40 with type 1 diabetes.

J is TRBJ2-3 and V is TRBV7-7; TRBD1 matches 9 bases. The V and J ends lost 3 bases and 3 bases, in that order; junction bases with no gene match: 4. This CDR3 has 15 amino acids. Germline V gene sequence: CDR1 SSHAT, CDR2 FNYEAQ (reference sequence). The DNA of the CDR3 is TGTGCCAGCAGCTTGGCTGGGACAGGGACAGATACGCAGTATTTT. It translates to CASSLAGTGTDTQYF.

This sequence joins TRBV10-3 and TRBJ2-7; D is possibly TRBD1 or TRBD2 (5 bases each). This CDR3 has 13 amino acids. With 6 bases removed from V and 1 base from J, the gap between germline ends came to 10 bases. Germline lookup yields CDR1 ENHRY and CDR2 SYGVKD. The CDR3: CAISPGTSYEQYF. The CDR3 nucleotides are TGTGCCATCAGCCCCGGGACGTCCTACGAGCAGTACTTC.

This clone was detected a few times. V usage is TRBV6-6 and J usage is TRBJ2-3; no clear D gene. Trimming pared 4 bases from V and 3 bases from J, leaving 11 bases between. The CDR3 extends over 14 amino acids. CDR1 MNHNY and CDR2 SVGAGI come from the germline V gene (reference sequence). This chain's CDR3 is CASSWNVGTDTQYF. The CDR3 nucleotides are TGTGCCAGCAGTTGGAACGTAGGGACAGATACGCAGTATTTT.

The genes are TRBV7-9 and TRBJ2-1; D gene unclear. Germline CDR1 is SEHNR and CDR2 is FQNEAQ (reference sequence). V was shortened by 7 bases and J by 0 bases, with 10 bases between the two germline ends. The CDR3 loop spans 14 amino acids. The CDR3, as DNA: TGTGCCAGCATCCTCACCAGCTCCTACAATGAGCAGTTCTTC. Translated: CASILTSSYNEQFF.

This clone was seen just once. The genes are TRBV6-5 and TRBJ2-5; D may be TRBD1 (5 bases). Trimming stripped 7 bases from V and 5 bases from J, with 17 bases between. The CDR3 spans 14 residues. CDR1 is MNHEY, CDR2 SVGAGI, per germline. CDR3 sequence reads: CASTYSRDGETQYF. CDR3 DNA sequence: TGTGCCAGCACCTACTCCAGGGATGGGGAGACCCAGTACTTC.

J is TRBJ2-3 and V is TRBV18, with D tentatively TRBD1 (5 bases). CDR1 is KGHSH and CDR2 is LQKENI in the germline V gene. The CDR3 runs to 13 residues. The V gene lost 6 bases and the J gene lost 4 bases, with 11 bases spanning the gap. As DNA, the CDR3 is TGTGCCAGCTCCCAGGGTGAGGCAGATACGCAGTATTTT. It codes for CASSQGEADTQYF.

In DNA, the CDR3 is TGCAGTACAAAACAGACCGTCACAGATACGCAGTATTTT. Translating gives CSTKQTVTDTQYF. The gene calls are TRBV29-1 and TRBJ2-3; D gene unclear. Germline CDR1 is SQVTM and CDR2 is ANQGSEA. The CDR3 has 13 residues.

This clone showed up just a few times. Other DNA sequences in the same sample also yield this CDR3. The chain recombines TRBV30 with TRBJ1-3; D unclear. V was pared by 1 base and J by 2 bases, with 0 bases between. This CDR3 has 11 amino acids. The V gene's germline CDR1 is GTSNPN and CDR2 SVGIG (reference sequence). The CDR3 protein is CAWSAGNTIYF. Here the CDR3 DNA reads TGTGCCTGGAGTGCTGGAAACACCATATATTTT.

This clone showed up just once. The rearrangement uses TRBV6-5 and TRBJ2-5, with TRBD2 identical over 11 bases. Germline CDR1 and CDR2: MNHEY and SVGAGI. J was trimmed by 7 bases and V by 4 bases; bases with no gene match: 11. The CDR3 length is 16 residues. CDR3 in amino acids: CASSSTSGGFGGTQYF. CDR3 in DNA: TGTGCCAGCAGTTCTACTAGCGGGGGATTCGGCGGGACCCAGTACTTC.

The CDR3 DNA sequence: TGTGCCAGCAGCCTGAGGTGGGCGCCTCCAGAGACCCAGTACTTC. This gives the protein CASSLRWAPPETQYF. The chain uses TRBV7-2 and TRBJ2-5; the D is unclear. Germline V gives CDR1 SGHTA, CDR2 FQGNSA. V was cut by 5 bases and J by 4 bases, with 17 bases left in between. This CDR3 is built from 15 residues.

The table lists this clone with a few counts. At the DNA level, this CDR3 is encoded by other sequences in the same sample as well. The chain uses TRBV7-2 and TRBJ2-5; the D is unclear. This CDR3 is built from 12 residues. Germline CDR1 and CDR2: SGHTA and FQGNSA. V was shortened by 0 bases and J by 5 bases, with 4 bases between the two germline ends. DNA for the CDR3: TGTGCCAGCAGCTTAGCTCGGGAGACCCAGTACTTC. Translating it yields CASSLARETQYF.

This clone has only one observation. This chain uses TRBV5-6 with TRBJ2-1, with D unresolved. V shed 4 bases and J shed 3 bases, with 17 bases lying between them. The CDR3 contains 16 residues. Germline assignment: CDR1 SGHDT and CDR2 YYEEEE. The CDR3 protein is CASSPSLVSRYNEQFF. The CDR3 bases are TGTGCCAGCAGCCCCTCGTTGGTTAGTCGCTACAATGAGCAGTTCTTC.

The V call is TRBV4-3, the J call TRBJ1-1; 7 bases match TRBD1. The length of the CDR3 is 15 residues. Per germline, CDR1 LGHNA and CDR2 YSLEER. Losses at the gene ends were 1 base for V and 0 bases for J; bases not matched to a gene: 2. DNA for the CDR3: TGCGCCAGCAGCCAAGGCACAGGGGTGAACACTGAAGCTTTCTTT. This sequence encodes CASSQGTGVNTEAFF.

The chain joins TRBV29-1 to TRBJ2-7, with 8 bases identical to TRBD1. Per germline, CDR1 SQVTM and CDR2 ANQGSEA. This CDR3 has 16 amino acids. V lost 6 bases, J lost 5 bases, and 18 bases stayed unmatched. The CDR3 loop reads CSVISPSSDRENEQYF. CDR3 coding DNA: TGCAGCGTGATCTCCCCTTCGTCGGACAGGGAGAACGAGCAGTACTTC.

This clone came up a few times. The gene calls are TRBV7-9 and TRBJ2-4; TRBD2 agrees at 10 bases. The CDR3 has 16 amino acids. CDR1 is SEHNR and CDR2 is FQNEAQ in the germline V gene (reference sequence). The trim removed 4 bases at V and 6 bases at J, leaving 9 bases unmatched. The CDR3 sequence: CASSSLRLAGLNIQYF. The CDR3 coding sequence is TGTGCCAGCAGCTCGCTACGACTAGCGGGCCTAAACATTCAGTACTTC.

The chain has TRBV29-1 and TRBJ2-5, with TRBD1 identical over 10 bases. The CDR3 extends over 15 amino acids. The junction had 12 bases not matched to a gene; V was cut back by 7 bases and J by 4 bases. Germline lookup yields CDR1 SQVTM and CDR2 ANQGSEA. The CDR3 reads CSAFSRTGGGETQYF. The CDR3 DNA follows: TGCAGCGCCTTTTCCCGGACAGGGGGTGGAGAGACCCAGTACTTC.

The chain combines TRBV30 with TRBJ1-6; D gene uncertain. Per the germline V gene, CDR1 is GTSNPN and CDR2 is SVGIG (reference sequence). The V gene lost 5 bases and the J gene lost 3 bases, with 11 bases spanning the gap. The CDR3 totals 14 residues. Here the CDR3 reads CAWDLGGYNSPLHF. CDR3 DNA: TGTGCCTGGGACCTCGGAGGCTATAATTCACCCCTCCACTTT.

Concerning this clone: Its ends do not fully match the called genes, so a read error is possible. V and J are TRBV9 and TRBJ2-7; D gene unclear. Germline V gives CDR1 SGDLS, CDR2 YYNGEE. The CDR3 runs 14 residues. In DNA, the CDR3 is TGTGCCAGCAGCGTAGATCCGGTCGGCTACGAGCAGTGCTTC. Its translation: CASSVDPVGYEQCF.

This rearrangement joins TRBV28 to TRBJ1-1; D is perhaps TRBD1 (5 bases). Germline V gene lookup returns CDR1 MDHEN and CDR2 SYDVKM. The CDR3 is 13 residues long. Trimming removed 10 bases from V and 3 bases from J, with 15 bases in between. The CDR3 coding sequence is TGTGCCATAAGGGGTTTTCGGGACACTGAAGCTTTCTTT. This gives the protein CAIRGFRDTEAFF.

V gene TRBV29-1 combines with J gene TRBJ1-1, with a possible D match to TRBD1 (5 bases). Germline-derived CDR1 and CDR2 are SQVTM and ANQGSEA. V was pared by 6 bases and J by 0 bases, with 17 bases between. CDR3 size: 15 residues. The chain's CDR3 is CSVEISGIMNTEAFF. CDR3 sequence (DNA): TGCAGCGTCGAAATCTCAGGGATTATGAACACTGAAGCTTTCTTT.

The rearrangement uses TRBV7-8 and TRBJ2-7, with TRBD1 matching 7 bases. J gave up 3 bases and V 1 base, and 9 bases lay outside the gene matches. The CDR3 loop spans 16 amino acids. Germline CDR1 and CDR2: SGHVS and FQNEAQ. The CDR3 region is CASSLGAGGGRYEQYF. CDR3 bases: TGTGCCAGCAGCTTAGGGGCAGGGGGTGGACGCTACGAGCAGTACTTC.

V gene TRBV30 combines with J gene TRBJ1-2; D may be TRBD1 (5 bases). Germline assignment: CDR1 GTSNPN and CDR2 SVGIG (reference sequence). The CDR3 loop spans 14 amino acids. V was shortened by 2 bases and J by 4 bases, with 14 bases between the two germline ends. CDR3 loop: CAWSSGQGGYGYTF. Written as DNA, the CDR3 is TGTGCCTGGAGTTCCGGGCAGGGCGGCTATGGCTACACCTTC. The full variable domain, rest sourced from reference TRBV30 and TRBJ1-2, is SQTIHQWPATLVQPVGSPLSLECTVEGTSNPNLYWYRQAAGRGLQLLFYSVGIGQISSEVPQNLSASRPQDRQFILSSKKLLLSDSGFYLCAWSSGQGGYGYTFGSGTRLTVV.